This TCR beta chain stems from a study of T cells in Graves' hyperthyroidism and ophthalmopathy. Overall study findings and caveats: Most thyroid clonotypes that were expanded above 0.001 also turned up in blood.

The ends were cut back, 2 bases at V and 5 bases at J, with 10 bases in the middle. This CDR3 has 14 residues. CDR1 and CDR2 (germline): SNHLY, FYNNEI. Uncontrolled infection, other autoimmune disease, pregnancy or lactation excluded patients. Diagnoses were established using clinical symptoms, serum thyroxine and TRAb, thyroid ultrasound and orbital computed tomography. This clonotype has ten or more counts. Its antigen is currently unknown. RNA transcripts yielded amplified TCR beta CDR3 regions. With the HTBI primer set, the TCR CDR3 went through a first round of RT-PCR. TCRdb fed the multiplex PCR reads into MiXCR, producing one record per CDR3 protein. Of under 750,000 distinct CDR3 sequences listed, around a sixth were seen once; the top ten hold around 17%.

This rearrangement joins TRBV2 to TRBJ2-1; D is possibly TRBD1 (5 bases). The TCR comes from a woman in her forties or fifties with Graves' hyperthyroidism that later progressed to Graves' ophthalmopathy. Sequenced input: blood. CDR3: CASSEQGSHNEQFF. CDR3 coding DNA: TGTGCCAGCAGTGAACAGGGCAGCCACAATGAGCAGTTCTTC.